These 19 T cell receptor beta chains were all obtained from the same sample, sequenced in a study of blood T cell repertoires in COVID-19. The protocol was immunoSEQ multiplex PCR, while the TCRdb copy is restricted to in-frame clones and leaves out a portion. This sample yields about 220,000 clones, of which roughly four fifths are seen a single time; more than 2% belongs to the top ten. The source material was peripheral blood. The receptors here all came from a woman aged 55 to 70 with acute or convalescent COVID-19.

This chain joins TRBV5-4 and TRBJ1-6, with 7 bases that match TRBD1. Germline V gene data show CDR1 as SGHNT and CDR2 as YYREEE (reference sequence). Trimming took 6 bases from V and 3 from J; bases not matched to a gene: 3. CDR3 length equals 14 residues. CDR3: CASNRQGYNSPLHF. The CDR3 DNA reads TGTGCCAGCAACCGACAGGGCTATAATTCACCCCTCCACTTT.

V usage is TRBV5-1 and J usage is TRBJ2-6; 9 bases fit TRBD2. The CDR3 covers 17 residues. CDR1 is SGHRS, CDR2 YFSETQ, per germline. Trimming at V came to 1 base and at J to 0 bases, leaving 2 bases not matched to a gene. CDR3 protein: CASSLLAGFSGANVLTF. The DNA for the CDR3 is TGCGCCAGCAGCTTGCTAGCGGGGTTCTCTGGGGCCAACGTCCTGACTTTC. The full variable domain, completed using reference TRBV5-1 and TRBJ2-6, is KAGVTQTPRYLIKTRGQQVTLSCSPISGHRSVSWYQQTPGQGLQFLFEYFSETQRNKGNFPGRFSGRQFSNSRSEMNVSTLELGDSALYLCASSLLAGFSGANVLTFGAGSRLTVL.

For this clone: Other DNA sequences of this sample code for an identical CDR3. V gene TRBV11-2 combines with J gene TRBJ2-2, with D maybe TRBD2 (6 bases). This CDR3 has 14 residues. Germline V gene data show CDR1 as SGHAT and CDR2 as FQNNGV. V was trimmed by 6 bases and J by 1 base, leaving 9 bases between them. The CDR3 DNA reads as TGTGCCAGCAGAGGGGACTTGAACACCGGGGAGCTGTTTTTT. As protein: CASRGDLNTGELFF.

The gene calls are TRBV19 and TRBJ2-7; D unclear. The ends were cut back, 0 bases at V and 1 base at J, with 16 bases in the middle. The CDR3 consists of 17 residues. CDR1 LNHDA and CDR2 SQIVND come from the germline V gene (reference sequence). The CDR3 spells CASSIDMVGDSSYEQYF. The CDR3 coding sequence is TGTGCCAGTAGTATAGATATGGTAGGAGACTCTTCCTACGAGCAGTACTTC.

V gene TRBV5-1 combines with J gene TRBJ1-3; D is unresolved. The CDR3 loop spans 15 amino acids. Germline-derived CDR1 and CDR2 are SGHRS and YFSETQ. Deletions cut 0 bases from V and 2 bases from J, with 9 bases between. As DNA, the CDR3 is TGCGCCAGCAGCTTGGCAGGAAAGACTGGAAACACCATATATTTT. Residues: CASSLAGKTGNTIYF.

This chain links TRBV29-1 with TRBJ2-7; D uncertain. Germline V gene sequence: CDR1 SQVTM, CDR2 ANQGSEA. Trimming took 2 bases from V and 2 from J, leaving 10 bases between them. The CDR3 loop spans 13 amino acids. CDR3 nucleotides: TGCAGCGTTGAAAGTGATAGAACCTACGAGCAGTACTTC. Protein: CSVESDRTYEQYF.

The chain uses TRBV10-3 and TRBJ2-1, with a possible D match to TRBD2 (6 bases). Trimming cost V 0 bases and J 10 bases, with 10 bases left between them. The CDR3 totals 13 residues. The V gene's germline CDR1 is ENHRY and CDR2 SYGVKD. In DNA form, the CDR3 reads TGTGCCATCAGTGAGTCGAAAACTAGCGAGCAGTTCTTC. Protein: CAISESKTSEQFF.

This clone came up a few times. This chain links TRBV7-9 with TRBJ2-1; 11 positions match TRBD2. The CDR3 spans 16 residues. V trimming: 5 bases; J trimming: 10 bases; junction bases outside the gene matches: 13. The V gene's germline CDR1 is SEHNR and CDR2 FQNEAQ (reference sequence). CDR3 in amino acids: CASSGVAGGTWREQFF. In DNA form, the CDR3 reads TGTGCCAGCAGCGGCGTAGCGGGGGGGACTTGGCGCGAGCAGTTCTTC.

The rearrangement joins TRBV28 to TRBJ2-7; 7 bases line up with TRBD1. The V gene's germline CDR1 is MDHEN and CDR2 SYDVKM. This CDR3 is built from 14 residues. The V and J ends lost 3 bases and 0 bases, in that order; junction bases with no gene match: 2. In DNA form, the CDR3 reads TGTGCCAGCAGTTTTGGGACAGACTCCTACGAGCAGTACTTC. Its translation is CASSFGTDSYEQYF.

The CDR3 here is CASSYMRGRQETQYF. The CDR3 nucleotides are TGTGCCAGCAGTTACATGCGGGGTCGACAAGAGACCCAGTACTTC. The genes are TRBV6-5 and TRBJ2-5, with a tentative D call TRBD2 (6 bases). Germline V gives CDR1 MNHEY, CDR2 SVGAGI. CDR3 size: 15 residues. V lost 2 bases and J 2 bases, leaving 12 bases between the germline ends.

The chain uses TRBV13 and TRBJ1-1; D not certain. CDR3 length: 14 residues. The V end lost 8 bases, the J end lost 3 bases, and 16 bases lay between the germline ends. CDR1 and CDR2 from the germline V gene are PRHDT and FYEKMQ (reference sequence). In DNA form, the CDR3 reads TGTGCCAGCCACACGTTGGTGAGGGACACTGAAGCTTTCTTT. It encodes CASHTLVRDTEAFF. The full variable domain, rest sourced from reference TRBV13 and TRBJ1-1, is AAGVIQSPRHLIKEKRETATLKCYPIPRHDTVYWYQQGPGQDPQFLISFYEKMQSDKGSIPDRFSAQQFSDYHSELNMSSLELGDSALYFCASHTLVRDTEAFFGQGTRLTVV.

This chain links TRBV5-4 with TRBJ2-1, with a weak D call TRBD2 (5 bases). The CDR3 totals 16 residues. The germline V gene has CDR1 SGHNT and CDR2 YYREEE (reference sequence). The V gene lost 0 bases and the J gene lost 7 bases, with 17 bases spanning the gap. The CDR3, as DNA: TGTGCCAGCAGCTTGGGCGCCGGGGATCCCCTTAATGAGCAGTTCTTC. Translating gives CASSLGAGDPLNEQFF.

The rearrangement links TRBV30 to TRBJ2-3, with D possibly being TRBD2 (7 bases). This CDR3 has 15 residues. The germline V and J ends were trimmed by 0 bases and 6 bases, with 16 bases remaining between them. The germline gives CDR1 GTSNPN, CDR2 SVGIG (reference sequence). Written as DNA, the CDR3 is TGTGCCTGGAGTGTAGTGGGGGGGGGCGCGGATACGCAGTATTTT. Translating it yields CAWSVVGGGADTQYF. Using reference TRBV30 and TRBJ2-3 for the parts outside the CDR3, the full variable domain is SQTIHQWPATLVQPVGSPLSLECTVEGTSNPNLYWYRQAAGRGLQLLFYSVGIGQISSEVPQNLSASRPQDRQFILSSKKLLLSDSGFYLCAWSVVGGGADTQYFGPGTRLTVL.

The rearrangement uses TRBV10-3 and TRBJ2-1; TRBD2 matches 9 bases. The CDR3 has 15 residues. V lost 10 bases to trimming and J lost 6 bases; unmatched junction nucleotides: 13. Germline V lookup: CDR1 ENHRY, CDR2 SYGVKD. DNA for the CDR3: TGTGCCACCAAATTGACAGCGGGGGGCTCCAATGAGCAGTTCTTC. This codes for CATKLTAGGSNEQFF.

The count of this clone is one. The chain carries TRBV19 and TRBJ1-2, with D unresolved. From germline, CDR1 is LNHDA and CDR2 SQIVND (reference sequence). This CDR3 spans 14 amino acids. V lost 3 bases and J 2 bases, leaving 10 bases between the germline ends. CDR3 DNA: TGTGCCAGTAGTATCCCAGGAGGCAACTATGGCTACACCTTC. The encoded protein is CASSIPGGNYGYTF.

V and J are TRBV5-1 and TRBJ2-3; 10 bases align to TRBD2. The V gene end was trimmed by 5 bases and the J gene end by 5 bases; junction bases not matched to a gene: 11. The CDR3 runs to 16 residues. The germline V gene has CDR1 SGHRS and CDR2 YFSETQ. The CDR3 region is CASSWATSGRGDTQYF. CDR3 sequence (DNA): TGCGCCAGCAGTTGGGCGACTAGCGGGCGAGGAGATACGCAGTATTTT.

Written as DNA, the CDR3 is TGTGCCAGCAGCTTAACTCGAGACTCCTACAATGAGCAGTTCTTC. Translation gives CASSLTRDSYNEQFF. The chain couples TRBV7-2 to TRBJ2-1; D is uncertain. The CDR3 sequence is 15 residues long. Between the trimmed V and J ends, which lost 2 bases and 0 bases, there was a span of 8 bases. Germline CDR1 and CDR2: SGHTA and FQGNSA.

The chain is built from TRBV6-6 and TRBJ1-3; D is undetermined. The V end was cut by 5 bases, the J end by 4 bases, with 12 bases between. The CDR3 has 14 amino acids. Germline values: CDR1 MNHNY, CDR2 SVGAGI (reference sequence). CDR3 protein: CASSRTSDGNTIYF. The CDR3 DNA reads TGTGCCAGCAGTCGGACTTCTGACGGAAACACCATATATTTT.

The rearrangement uses TRBV6-6 and TRBJ1-5; 10 bases are a match to TRBD1. Trimming cost V 6 bases and J 4 bases; bases outside gene matches: 3. From germline, CDR1 is MNHNY and CDR2 SVGAGI (reference sequence). This CDR3 is 14 amino acids long. The CDR3 protein is CASRSGQGNQPQHF. CDR3 nucleotide sequence: TGTGCCAGCAGGTCGGGACAGGGGAATCAGCCCCAGCATTTT.